The 25 T cell receptor beta chains in this list originate from one sample, sequenced in a study of identical twins. A single record per CDR3 protein comes from TCRdb applying MiXCR to the 5' RACE reads. The table shows 460,000 or so distinct CDR3 sequences, with approximately 15% occurring only once. The same sample was also used in a study of yellow fever vaccine responses in identical twins.

Sequencing used CD4+ T cells sorted from blood. The origin of the receptors is a woman aged 18 to 35 in good health.

The V call is TRBV5-1, the J call TRBJ2-5; 8 bases fit TRBD1. In germline, CDR1 is SGHRS, CDR2 YFSETQ. V shed 3 bases, J shed 1 base, and the junction held 8 bases outside the gene matches. This CDR3 has 16 residues. The CDR3 coding sequence is TGCGCCAGCAGCTCCAGTGGTGGGACAGGCCAAGAGACCCAGTACTTC. This encodes CASSSSGGTGQETQYF. Looking up the rest from reference TRBV5-1 and TRBJ2-5 gives the full variable domain: KAGVTQTPRYLIKTRGQQVTLSCSPISGHRSVSWYQQTPGQGLQFLFEYFSETQRNKGNFPGRFSGRQFSNSRSEMNVSTLELGDSALYLCASSSSGGTGQETQYFGPGTRLLVL.

V gene TRBV29-1 combines with J gene TRBJ2-7; 7 bases align to TRBD2. The J segment lost 2 bases and the V segment lost 5 bases, leaving 3 bases of the junction unmatched. This CDR3 is built from 12 residues. The germline V gene encodes CDR1 SQVTM and CDR2 ANQGSEA. The CDR3 region has the DNA TGCAGCGTTCGACGGGGGGCCTACGAGCAGTACTTC. Residues: CSVRRGAYEQYF.

This chain uses TRBV24-1 with TRBJ2-1, with 11 bases identical to TRBD2. This CDR3 has 16 residues. V was pared by 3 bases and J by 6 bases, with 6 bases of the junction left unmatched. The germline V gene encodes CDR1 KGHDR and CDR2 SFDVKD. The CDR3 is CATSDLSGGAPNEQFF. CDR3 bases: TGTGCCACCAGTGATCTTAGCGGGGGGGCCCCCAATGAGCAGTTCTTC.

This clonotype was counted between two and nine times. The chain carries TRBV5-6 and TRBJ2-7; D may match TRBD1 or TRBD2 (5 bases each). Trimming shortened V by 5 bases and J by 2 bases, and 17 bases separated the two germline ends. Per germline, CDR1 SGHDT and CDR2 YYEEEE. This CDR3 is 15 amino acids long. CDR3 protein: CASSSYGTSPYEQYF. The CDR3 region has the DNA TGTGCCAGCAGTTCTTACGGGACGTCTCCCTACGAGCAGTACTTC.

At least ten counts were recorded for this clonotype. The V and J genes are TRBV3-1 and TRBJ2-5; the D gene is possibly TRBD2 (5 bases). The CDR3 runs to 13 residues. Trimming took 3 bases from V and 5 from J, leaving 10 bases between them. Germline CDR1 LGHDT, CDR2 YNNKEL (reference sequence). CDR3 coding DNA: TGTGCCAGCAGCCACCTGCGAGGGGAGACCCAGTACTTC. It translates to CASSHLRGETQYF.

This chain uses TRBV3-1 with TRBJ1-6; D is unresolved. Germline CDR1 is LGHDT and CDR2 is YNNKEL (reference sequence). V lost 2 bases and J lost 9, with 11 bases in between. This CDR3 has 14 residues. CDR3: CASSQPGAGSPLHF. CDR3 nucleotides: TGTGCCAGCAGCCAACCGGGTGCGGGTTCACCCCTCCACTTT.

This clonotype was counted between two and nine times. The rearrangement joins TRBV5-1 to TRBJ2-2; D call uncertain. Deletions cut 0 bases from V and 0 bases from J, with 6 bases between. The CDR3 sequence is 15 residues long. The V gene's germline CDR1 is SGHRS and CDR2 YFSETQ. DNA for the CDR3: TGCGCCAGCAGCTTGGTTGAAGCGAACACCGGGGAGCTGTTTTTT. Protein sequence: CASSLVEANTGELFF.

This clonotype was seen at least ten times. The V call is TRBV24-1, the J call TRBJ2-7; 8 bases are a match to TRBD1. The germline CDR1 and CDR2 sequences are KGHDR and SFDVKD. This CDR3 spans 16 amino acids. Unmatched junction bases numbered 7, after V lost 2 bases and J lost 2 bases. CDR3 sequence reads: CATSDYGRQGTYEQYF. The CDR3, as DNA: TGTGCCACCAGTGATTATGGGAGACAGGGGACCTACGAGCAGTACTTC.

The V and J genes are TRBV20-1 and TRBJ1-5; D is uncertain. This CDR3 is built from 14 residues. Trimming stripped 6 bases from V and 4 bases from J, with 16 bases between. The V gene's germline CDR1 is DFQATT and CDR2 SNEGSKA (reference sequence). The CDR3 is CSAAAGVWNQPQHF. CDR3 DNA: TGCAGTGCCGCAGCGGGTGTTTGGAATCAGCCCCAGCATTTT.

This rearrangement joins TRBV2 to TRBJ2-2, with 9 positions matching TRBD2. Germline V gene lookup returns CDR1 SNHLY and CDR2 FYNNEI. Trimming took 1 base from V and 5 from J; bases not matched to a gene: 2. CDR3 length: 15 residues. CDR3 DNA sequence: TGTGCCAGCAGTGAAGTTGCGGGGGGGACCGGGGAGCTGTTTTTT. Translation: CASSEVAGGTGELFF.

The chain couples TRBV11-1 to TRBJ2-1, with TRBD2 matching 8 bases. The CDR3 loop spans 18 amino acids. Trimming took 1 base from V and 8 from J; bases not matched to a gene: 16. Germline lookup yields CDR1 SGHAT and CDR2 FQDESV (reference sequence). The CDR3 loop is CASSLGRGGGPLRDEQFF. CDR3 sequence (DNA): TGTGCCAGCAGCTTAGGCCGGGGGGGCGGGCCCCTAAGGGATGAGCAGTTCTTC. Variable domain in full (rest from reference TRBV11-1 and TRBJ2-1): EAEVAQSPRYKITEKSQAVAFWCDPISGHATLYWYRQILGQGPELLVQFQDESVVDDSQLPKDRFSAERLKGVDSTLKIQPAELGDSAMYLCASSLGRGGGPLRDEQFFGPGTRLTVL.

The rearrangement uses TRBV24-1 and TRBJ2-2, with 9 nucleotides matching TRBD1. Looked up from germline, CDR1 is KGHDR and CDR2 is SFDVKD. Trimming removed 4 bases from V and 4 bases from J; junction bases left unmatched: 3. This CDR3 is 15 amino acids long. CDR3 region: CATSDPGQGTGELFF. The CDR3 coding sequence is TGTGCCACCAGTGACCCGGGACAGGGCACCGGGGAGCTGTTTTTT.

The chain couples TRBV5-1 to TRBJ1-3; no definite D call. The CDR3 extends over 14 amino acids. Trimming pared 4 bases from V and 3 bases from J, leaving 11 bases between. Germline CDR1 and CDR2: SGHRS and YFSETQ. The CDR3 spells CASSLPSNGNTIYF. CDR3 DNA sequence: TGCGCCAGCAGCCTTCCCTCGAATGGAAACACCATATATTTT. The full variable domain, rest sourced from reference TRBV5-1 and TRBJ1-3, is KAGVTQTPRYLIKTRGQQVTLSCSPISGHRSVSWYQQTPGQGLQFLFEYFSETQRNKGNFPGRFSGRQFSNSRSEMNVSTLELGDSALYLCASSLPSNGNTIYFGEGSWLTVV.

This clonotype was detected only a few times. The rearrangement joins TRBV15 to TRBJ2-1; 9 bases map to TRBD2. The CDR3 is made up of 13 amino acids. V trimming: 6 bases; J trimming: 13 bases; junction bases outside the gene matches: 10. Germline assignment: CDR1 LNHNV and CDR2 YYDKDF (reference sequence). In nucleotides, the CDR3 is TGTGCCACCAGTTTAGCGGGAGCCTGGGTACAGTTCTTC. Its protein is CATSLAGAWVQFF.

V is TRBV6-1 and J is TRBJ1-1; possible D gene TRBD1, 5 bases. Trimming cost V 6 bases and J 4 bases, with 12 bases left between them. The germline V gene has CDR1 MNHNS and CDR2 SASEGT. CDR3 length equals 13 residues. CDR3 amino acids: CASRLEQGTEAFF. In DNA, the CDR3 is TGTGCCAGCAGACTAGAGCAGGGCACTGAAGCTTTCTTT.

V usage is TRBV14 and J usage is TRBJ2-3; 8 nucleotides line up with TRBD2. This CDR3 comprises 17 residues. With 4 bases clipped from V and 6 bases from J, the junction kept 15 bases outside the gene matches. Germline CDR1 reads SGHDN; CDR2 reads FVKESK. CDR3 DNA: TGTGCCAGCAGCCCGTCGTCGCGGGAGGAACTCGGGGATACGCAGTATTTT. Its translation: CASSPSSREELGDTQYF.

This clonotype was seen only a few times. The chain combines TRBV9 with TRBJ2-3; D perhaps matches TRBD2 (6 bases). This CDR3 has 14 amino acids. Per the germline V gene, CDR1 is SGDLS and CDR2 is YYNGEE. The V end was cut by 2 bases, the J end by 3 bases, with 10 bases between. The CDR3 DNA sequence: TGTGCCAGCAGCGTTGTGCGGGATACAGATACGCAGTATTTT. Its protein is CASSVVRDTDTQYF.

This clonotype was counted only a few times. The CDR3 loop reads CASRRLEQAGGPGYTQYF. CDR3 bases: TGTGCCAGCAGACGCCTGGAGCAAGCGGGAGGGCCGGGATATACGCAGTATTTT. V is TRBV2 and J is TRBJ2-3; TRBD2 agrees at 10 bases. CDR1 is SNHLY and CDR2 is FYNNEI in the germline V gene. There are 18 residues in the CDR3. V was clipped by 6 bases and J by 7 bases; unmatched bases: 19.

This clonotype was seen at least ten times. The rearrangement links TRBV10-3 to TRBJ1-2, with D perhaps matching TRBD1 (6 bases). CDR1 and CDR2 from the germline V gene are ENHRY and SYGVKD. Trimming took 2 bases from V and 0 from J, leaving 10 bases between them. The CDR3 runs to 15 residues. As DNA, the CDR3 is TGTGCCATCAGTGAGACAGACAGGACTAACTATGGCTACACCTTC. Protein sequence: CAISETDRTNYGYTF.

This clonotype was recorded many times. J is TRBJ2-1 and V is TRBV5-1; D is possibly TRBD2 (6 bases). V dropped 6 bases and J dropped 4 bases, with 20 bases sitting between them. The CDR3 totals 16 residues. Germline V gene lookup returns CDR1 SGHRS and CDR2 YFSETQ. In nucleotides, the CDR3 is TGCGCCAGCACCCTGGAGGGCCAGCGGAGGTACAATGAGCAGTTCTTC. As protein: CASTLEGQRRYNEQFF.

The J gene is TRBJ2-7, the V gene TRBV12-3 or TRBV12-4; the match to TRBD2 covers 8 bases. The CDR3 is 18 residues long. The ends lost 6 bases at V and 6 bases at J; junction bases unmatched: 22. CDR3 amino acids: CASRHSTSGLGSSTEQYF. The CDR3 DNA is TGTGCCAGCAGGCATTCCACCTCGGGACTAGGAAGCAGTACCGAGCAGTACTTC.

This clonotype appeared a few times. V is TRBV9 and J is TRBJ2-3; D unresolved. The CDR3 sequence is 15 residues long. Germline CDR1 and CDR2: SGDLS and YYNGEE. Trimming left V 0 bases short and J 0 bases short, with 8 bases between. CDR3 coding DNA: TGTGCCAGCAGCGTAGGGCCGGATAGCACAGATACGCAGTATTTT. Its translation: CASSVGPDSTDTQYF. The entire variable domain, with the rest obtained from reference TRBV9 and TRBJ2-3, is as follows: DSGVTQTPKHLITATGQRVTLRCSPRSGDLSVYWYQQSLDQGLQFLIQYYNGEERAKGNILERFSAQQFPDLHSELNLSSLELGDSALYFCASSVGPDSTDTQYFGPGTRLTVL.

J is TRBJ2-1 and V is TRBV4-3; 10 bases align to TRBD2. Per germline, CDR1 LGHNA and CDR2 YSLEER. With 1 base clipped from V and 15 bases from J, the junction kept 9 bases outside the gene matches. The length of the CDR3 is 14 residues. Here the CDR3 DNA reads TGCGCCAGCAGCCAAGCTCTCCCTAGCGGGAGTCGGTTCTTC. The encoded protein is CASSQALPSGSRFF.

The chain couples TRBV4-2 to TRBJ2-4; a weak D match, TRBD2 (6 bases). V was trimmed by 5 bases and J by 0 bases, leaving 14 bases between them. Germline CDR1 is LGHNA and CDR2 is YNFKEQ. The CDR3 sequence is 16 residues long. DNA of the CDR3: TGTGCCAGCAGCGCAGGGACTGACGTAGCCAAAAACATTCAGTACTTC. Its translation is CASSAGTDVAKNIQYF.

The chain has TRBV2 and TRBJ2-7; perhaps TRBD2 as D (6 bases). Looked up from germline, CDR1 is SNHLY and CDR2 is FYNNEI. The CDR3 loop spans 14 amino acids. V lost 2 bases to trimming and J lost 4 bases, with 12 bases between them. In nucleotides, the CDR3 is TGTGCCAGCAGTGAACTGGCGGGATTGTACGAGCAGTACTTC. Protein product: CASSELAGLYEQYF.